These 32 T cell receptor beta chains came from one sample sequenced in a study of CD8+ T cells in alopecia areata. Treatment here: oral pan-JAK inhibitor, 5-10 mg twice daily. As the sequencing template, cDNA was produced by extracting RNA and reverse transcribing it. Only in-frame clones appear in the TCRdb table, and some are missing; sequencing was by immunoSEQ multiplex PCR. The sample yields approximately 210,000 clones, approximately 67% seen once. Source: CD4+ T cells sorted from blood, taken between weeks 47 and 50, from a patient treated with tofacitinib. The receptors come from a human donor with alopecia areata.

The rearrangement uses TRBV5-1 and TRBJ2-7; 9 positions agree with TRBD1. The CDR3 length is 14 residues. Germline V gene lookup returns CDR1 SGHRS and CDR2 YFSETQ. V trimming: 3 bases; J trimming: 3 bases; junction bases outside the gene matches: 4. The CDR3 coding sequence is TGCGCCAGCAGCTCTCAGACAGGGGGCTACGAGCAGTACTTC. It translates to CASSSQTGGYEQYF.

This clone was counted a few times. J is TRBJ1-1 and V is TRBV29-1; the D is unclear. The CDR3 loop spans 13 amino acids. Trimming shortened V by 8 bases and J by 8 bases, and 21 bases separated the two germline ends. The germline V gene encodes CDR1 SQVTM and CDR2 ANQGSEA. CDR3: CSSSEGLRLEAFF. CDR3 coding DNA: TGCAGCTCCTCGGAAGGGCTGCGCTTGGAAGCTTTCTTT. Together with reference TRBV29-1 and TRBJ1-1, the CDR3 gives the full variable domain: SAVISQKPSRDICQRGTSLTIQCQVDSQVTMMFWYRQQPGQSLTLIATANQGSEATYESGFVIDKFPISRPNLTFSTLTVSNMSPEDSSIYLCSSSEGLRLEAFFGQGTRLTVV.

This chain joins TRBV6-5 and TRBJ2-2; a weak D match, TRBD1 (6 bases). The CDR3 consists of 14 residues. V lost 6 bases, J lost 6 bases, and 14 bases lay in between. Germline values: CDR1 MNHEY, CDR2 SVGAGI. This CDR3 reads CASRRTAGPGELFF. The CDR3, as DNA: TGTGCCAGCAGACGGACAGCTGGGCCCGGGGAGCTGTTTTTT.

This clone was recorded a few times. The CDR3 region is CASSSPRDTFYNEQFF. CDR3 DNA: TGTGCCAGCAGCTCGCCCCGGGACACCTTCTACAATGAGCAGTTCTTC. This chain connects TRBV7-2 to TRBJ2-1; tentative D call: TRBD1 (6 bases). This CDR3 has 16 amino acids. Germline lookup yields CDR1 SGHTA and CDR2 FQGNSA. V lost 4 bases, J lost 3 bases, and 16 bases lay in between.

CDR3 loop: CAWSGSASKNGYTF. CDR3 DNA sequence: TGTGCCTGGAGTGGGTCGGCCTCGAAGAATGGCTACACCTTC. This chain joins TRBV30 and TRBJ1-2; D gene unclear. In germline, CDR1 is GTSNPN, CDR2 SVGIG (reference sequence). CDR3 length equals 14 residues. Trimming cost V 1 base and J 6 bases, with 15 bases left between them.

This clone came up a few times. This rearrangement joins TRBV25-1 to TRBJ2-3; the D gene is possibly TRBD2 (6 bases). From germline, CDR1 is MGHDK and CDR2 SYGVNS. Trimming removed 8 bases at V and 4 bases at J, with 22 bases between. There are 16 residues in the CDR3. The CDR3 region is CASGIRRGRDADTQYF. The CDR3 DNA is TGTGCCAGCGGAATCCGGCGGGGCCGCGACGCAGATACGCAGTATTTT.

The chain joins TRBV19 to TRBJ1-1; D remains ambiguous. From germline, CDR1 is LNHDA and CDR2 SQIVND (reference sequence). CDR3 length: 12 residues. Trimming removed 3 bases from V and 7 bases from J, with 9 bases in between. The CDR3 sequence: CASSIKGLEAFF. The CDR3, as DNA: TGTGCCAGTAGTATTAAGGGCCTTGAAGCTTTCTTT.

The chain uses TRBV4-1 and TRBJ2-1, with 10 bases that match TRBD2. Trimming removed 0 bases from V and 7 bases from J; junction bases left unmatched: 6. The CDR3 is 16 residues long. CDR1 is MGHRA and CDR2 is YSYEKL in the germline V gene. Written as DNA, the CDR3 is TGCGCCAGCAGCCAAGAACTAGCGGGGTCGTGGAATGAGCAGTTCTTC. Its translation is CASSQELAGSWNEQFF.

This chain uses TRBV5-8 with TRBJ2-1; no clear D gene. Trimming left V 0 bases short and J 0 bases short, with 10 bases between. Germline V lookup: CDR1 SGHTS, CDR2 YDEGEE. CDR3 length: 16 amino acids. The CDR3 sequence: CASSLEVLSSYNEQFF. DNA for the CDR3: TGTGCCAGCAGCTTGGAGGTTTTGAGCTCCTACAATGAGCAGTTCTTC.

This clone showed up just a few times. This chain uses TRBV5-6 with TRBJ2-7, with 7 nucleotides matching TRBD1. The germline V gene encodes CDR1 SGHDT and CDR2 YYEEEE. After removal of 4 bases from V and 3 bases from J, the junction contained 4 bases not matched to a gene. CDR3 length: 13 residues. The CDR3 DNA is TGTGCCAGCAGCAAGGACAGGAGCTACGAGCAGTACTTC. Translating it yields CASSKDRSYEQYF.

The chain recombines TRBV5-1 with TRBJ2-6; maybe TRBD1 (6 bases). Between the trimmed V and J ends, which lost 6 bases and 1 base, there was a span of 11 bases. This CDR3 is built from 15 residues. The V gene's germline CDR1 is SGHRS and CDR2 YFSETQ. The CDR3 DNA follows: TGCGCCAGCACACTAGGGGGTTCTGGGGCCAACGTCCTGACTTTC. Translation gives CASTLGGSGANVLTF.

V and J are TRBV29-1 and TRBJ2-1; D is tentatively TRBD1 or TRBD2 (5 bases each). The germline gives CDR1 SQVTM, CDR2 ANQGSEA. This CDR3 has 13 residues. V dropped 7 bases and J dropped 6 bases, with 16 bases sitting between them. This chain's CDR3 is CSALRAGSNEQFF. In DNA form, the CDR3 reads TGCAGCGCCCTCCGGGCAGGGAGCAATGAGCAGTTCTTC.

The gene calls are TRBV30 and TRBJ1-1; 7 bases agree with TRBD1. The CDR3 contains 13 residues. The V gene's germline CDR1 is GTSNPN and CDR2 SVGIG (reference sequence). Unmatched junction bases numbered 10, after V lost 8 bases and J lost 4 bases. The CDR3 reads CAERRGVGTEAFF. In nucleotides, the CDR3 is TGTGCCGAGCGCAGGGGGGTCGGCACTGAAGCTTTCTTT.

The CDR3 nucleotides are TGTGCCAGTAGTATTCTTGCAGCAACTAATGGCTACACCTTC. Translated, it gives CASSILAATNGYTF. The rearrangement uses TRBV19 and TRBJ1-2; D is unclear. Trimming cost V 3 bases and J 6 bases, with 14 bases left between them. The germline V gene encodes CDR1 LNHDA and CDR2 SQIVND (reference sequence). The length of the CDR3 is 14 residues. The full variable domain, its missing parts supplied by reference TRBV19 and TRBJ1-2, is DGGITQSPKYLFRKEGQNVTLSCEQNLNHDAMYWYRQDPGQGLRLIYYSQIVNDFQKGDIAEGYSVSREKKESFPLTVTSAQKNPTAFYLCASSILAATNGYTFGSGTRLTVV.

The chain employs TRBV6-6 and TRBJ2-7; TRBD2 might be the D (5 bases). The V gene's germline CDR1 is MNHNY and CDR2 SVGAGI (reference sequence). Trimming took 5 bases from V and 0 from J, leaving 11 bases between them. The CDR3 extends over 14 amino acids. CDR3 DNA: TGTGCCAGCAGTGCCACTAGTACCTCCTACGAGCAGTACTTC. As protein: CASSATSTSYEQYF.

V is TRBV9 and J is TRBJ2-7; possibly TRBD1 or TRBD2 for D (6 bases each). Germline loops: CDR1 SGDLS, CDR2 YYNGEE. The CDR3 is made up of 15 amino acids. V dropped 0 bases and J dropped 5 bases, with 15 bases sitting between them. The CDR3 DNA follows: TGTGCCAGCAGCGTAGGAAGGGGGGCGAGGGACGAGCAGTACTTC. It is translated as CASSVGRGARDEQYF.

The V call is TRBV15, the J call TRBJ2-3, with D possibly TRBD2 on 6 matching bases. V lost 3 bases, J lost 2 bases, and 12 bases lay in between. Germline V gene sequence: CDR1 LNHNV, CDR2 YYDKDF (reference sequence). This CDR3 region has 15 residues. The CDR3 loop is CATSSTRGNTDTQYF. The CDR3 DNA follows: TGTGCCACCAGCAGTACACGGGGGAACACAGATACGCAGTATTTT. Combining the CDR3 with reference TRBV15 and TRBJ2-3 gives the whole variable domain DAMVIQNPRYQVTQFGKPVTLSCSQTLNHNVMYWYQQKSSQAPKLLFHYYDKDFNNEADTPDNFQSRRPNTSFCFLDIRSPGLGDTAMYLCATSSTRGNTDTQYFGPGTRLTVL.

The rearrangement links TRBV9 to TRBJ2-3, with D perhaps matching TRBD2 (6 bases). Trimming pared 4 bases from V and 5 bases from J, leaving 8 bases between. CDR3 length: 12 amino acids. CDR1 and CDR2 (germline): SGDLS, YYNGEE. The CDR3 DNA reads as TGTGCCAGCAGCCCAGCGGGAGATACGCAGTATTTT. This sequence encodes CASSPAGDTQYF.

The CDR3 is CAAYKGNTEAFF. DNA of the CDR3: TGTGCCGCATACAAGGGGAACACTGAAGCTTTCTTT. J is TRBJ1-1 and V is TRBV6-5; D is ambiguous. The CDR3 length is 12 residues. Germline CDR1 reads MNHEY; CDR2 reads SVGAGI. V lost 11 bases and J 1 base, leaving 11 bases between the germline ends.

The chain has TRBV5-6 and TRBJ2-1; tentatively, D is TRBD1 (5 bases). Germline assignment: CDR1 SGHDT and CDR2 YYEEEE. The CDR3 sequence is 15 residues long. V was pared by 2 bases and J by 2 bases, with 11 bases between. CDR3 loop: CASSLRDRAYNEQFF. The CDR3 bases are TGTGCCAGCAGCTTAAGAGACAGAGCCTACAATGAGCAGTTCTTC.

The V call is TRBV2, the J call TRBJ2-1, with 8 bases aligning to TRBD2. After removal of 3 bases from V and 5 bases from J, the junction contained 6 bases not matched to a gene. The CDR3 covers 15 residues. From germline, CDR1 is SNHLY and CDR2 FYNNEI. The DNA for the CDR3 is TGTGCCAGCAGTGAGGGTAGCGGGGTCGACAATGAGCAGTTCTTC. Amino acids: CASSEGSGVDNEQFF.

With respect to this clone: This sample also contains other DNA sequences that code for the same CDR3. J is TRBJ1-1 and V is TRBV29-1; D remains unclear. V lost 1 base, J lost 2 bases, and 8 bases lay in between. This CDR3 has 13 amino acids. Germline-derived CDR1 and CDR2 are SQVTM and ANQGSEA. CDR3 coding DNA: TGCAGCGTTGAAGGCAGACTCAACACTGAAGCTTTCTTT. This translates into CSVEGRLNTEAFF.

The chain combines TRBV7-2 with TRBJ2-7; 12 bases align to TRBD2. The germline V gene encodes CDR1 SGHTA and CDR2 FQGNSA. The junction had 1 base not matched to a gene; V was cut back by 2 bases and J by 5 bases. This CDR3 has 14 amino acids. The CDR3 nucleotides are TGTGCCAGCAGCTTACTAGCGGGGGGGCACGAGCAGTACTTC. This codes for CASSLLAGGHEQYF.

This rearrangement joins TRBV29-1 to TRBJ1-1, with 9 bases matching TRBD1. V dropped 5 bases and J dropped 4; count of bases not matched to a gene: 5. The CDR3 contains 13 residues. Germline CDR1 SQVTM, CDR2 ANQGSEA. The CDR3 spells CSVSGQGSTEAFF. CDR3 nucleotide sequence: TGCAGCGTTTCGGGACAGGGTAGCACTGAAGCTTTCTTT.

The chain is built from TRBV7-7 and TRBJ2-1, with D hard to call. CDR3 length: 13 residues. Trimming took off 5 bases at V and 4 bases at J, with 9 bases between the two ends. Germline assignment: CDR1 SSHAT and CDR2 FNYEAQ (reference sequence). CDR3 residues: CASSLGRYNEQFF. The CDR3, as DNA: TGTGCCAGCAGCCTTGGACGGTACAATGAGCAGTTCTTC.

This rearrangement joins TRBV9 to TRBJ1-1; D gene unclear. There are 13 residues in the CDR3. Germline values: CDR1 SGDLS, CDR2 YYNGEE. V lost 5 bases, J lost 0 bases, and 8 bases lay in between. CDR3 amino acids: CASRQAVNTEAFF. In DNA form, the CDR3 reads TGTGCCAGCAGGCAGGCGGTGAACACTGAAGCTTTCTTT.

The CDR3 protein is CASRFRQNQETQYF. In DNA form, the CDR3 reads TGCGCCAGCAGATTCCGACAGAACCAAGAGACCCAGTACTTC. The rearrangement uses TRBV5-1 and TRBJ2-5; D is perhaps TRBD1 (5 bases). Germline CDR1 SGHRS, CDR2 YFSETQ. V gave up 5 bases and J gave up 0 bases, with 11 bases separating them. The CDR3 is 14 amino acids.

This clone was observed a single time. The V call is TRBV5-6, the J call TRBJ2-5; 7 nucleotides match TRBD2. The ends lost 3 bases at V and 5 bases at J; junction bases unmatched: 4. This CDR3 spans 13 amino acids. Germline V gene sequence: CDR1 SGHDT, CDR2 YYEEEE. DNA for the CDR3: TGTGCCAGCAGCTACTGGGGAGGGGAGACCCAGTACTTC. Protein: CASSYWGGETQYF.

This clone has a handful of counts. This chain links TRBV30 with TRBJ2-3; TRBD1 agrees at 7 bases. The V gene end was trimmed by 8 bases and the J gene end by 9 bases; junction bases not matched to a gene: 5. This CDR3 has 10 amino acids. Germline V gene sequence: CDR1 GTSNPN, CDR2 SVGIG (reference sequence). The CDR3 bases are TGTGCCGCCCACAGGGGCACGCAGTATTTT. Translating it yields CAAHRGTQYF.

The chain couples TRBV7-9 to TRBJ1-1; weak D call: TRBD1 (5 bases). This CDR3 has 15 residues. Germline-derived CDR1 and CDR2 are SEHNR and FQNEAQ (reference sequence). V shed 5 bases and J shed 0 bases, with 13 bases lying between them. The CDR3 DNA reads as TGTGCCAGCAGCGAGGGGAGCATCATGAACACTGAAGCTTTCTTT. This encodes CASSEGSIMNTEAFF.

The V and J genes are TRBV7-2 and TRBJ2-1; perhaps TRBD1 as D (6 bases). V gave up 5 bases and J gave up 9 bases, with 17 bases separating them. The CDR3 covers 14 residues. CDR1 and CDR2 (germline): SGHTA, FQGNSA. CDR3 amino acids: CASSGSTGGSEQFF. CDR3 bases: TGTGCCAGCAGCGGGTCGACAGGTGGCAGTGAGCAGTTCTTC. Using reference TRBV7-2 and TRBJ2-1 for the parts outside the CDR3, the full variable domain is GAGVSQSPSNKVTEKGKDVELRCDPISGHTALYWYRQSLGQGLEFLIYFQGNSAPDKSGLPSDRFSAERTGGSVSTLTIQRTQQEDSAVYLCASSGSTGGSEQFFGPGTRLTVL.

With regard to this clone: The junction and the germline gene differ at one end; a read error may be behind it. The chain recombines TRBV30 with TRBJ2-1, with 9 bases aligning to TRBD1. This CDR3 is built from 12 residues. The germline gives CDR1 GTSNPN, CDR2 SVGIG (reference sequence). CDR3: CAWSVNRGHGVF. The CDR3 bases are TGTGCCTGGAGTGTCAACAGGGGGCACGGGGTCTTC. The full variable domain, in which reference TRBV30 and TRBJ2-1 provide the parts outside the CDR3, is SQTIHQWPATLVQPVGSPLSLECTVEGTSNPNLYWYRQAAGRGLQLLFYSVGIGQISSEVPQNLSASRPQDRQFILSSKKLLLSDSGFYLCAWSVNRGHGVFGPGTRLTVL.